The rows below give T cell receptor beta chains drawn from one sample of a study of blood T cell repertoires in COVID-19. TCRdb's table, derived via immunoSEQ multiplex PCR, lists solely in-frame clones and lacks some. The repertoire includes around 300,000 clones, 70% to 90% of them detected once, and around 10% sits in the top ten. Sample: peripheral blood. The receptors shown here come from a woman aged 70-85 years with acute or convalescent COVID-19. The CDR3 runs from the conserved cysteine through the conserved F or W. D genes are given only for firm matches. Clone size is shown for a subset of rows, as once, few, many or a class of expanded clone.

>TRBV3-1/TRBV3-2|-|-|TRBJ2-1
CASSQQRQNLEQFF
TGTGCCAGCAGCCAGCAACGACAGAATCTGGAGCAGTTCTTC
>TRBV13|few|-|TRBJ1-3
CASSTAGNTIYF
TGTGCCAGCAGCACCGCGGGAAACACCATATATTTT
>TRBV21-1|once|-|TRBJ1-1
CASSFGRGTANTEAFF
-
>TRBV29-1|-|-|TRBJ2-1
CSAAPQTYNEQFF
TGCAGCGCGGCCCCCCAAACTTACAATGAGCAGTTCTTC
>TRBV5-1|-|-|TRBJ1-3
CASSSRSGTVSSGNTIYF
TGCGCCAGCAGCTCTAGATCCGGGACTGTCAGCTCTGGAAACACCATATATTTT
>TRBV10-3|few|TRBD1|TRBJ1-1
CAISAGQGTEAFF
TGTGCCATCAGTGCCGGACAGGGCACTGAAGCTTTCTTT
>TRBV5-1|-|-|TRBJ1-2
CASSLENSYGYTF
TGCGCCAGCAGCTTGGAAAACAGTTATGGCTACACCTTC
>TRBV19|once|TRBD2|TRBJ2-5
CASSMPGLAGGLETQYF
TGTGCCAGTAGTATGCCCGGACTAGCGGGGGGGTTGGAGACCCAGTACTTC
>TRBV10-3|-|-|TRBJ1-5
CATRFDARVQPQHF
TGTGCCACGCGGTTTGATGCGAGGGTGCAGCCCCAGCATTTT
>TRBV19|-|TRBD1|TRBJ1-5
CASSTGDRGGNQPQHF
TGTGCCAGTAGTACCGGGGACAGGGGGGGAAATCAGCCCCAGCATTTT
>TRBV6-5|-|-|TRBJ1-1
CASTVNTEAFF
TGTGCCAGCACGGTAAACACTGAAGCTTTCTTT
>TRBV18|-|TRBD2|TRBJ2-1
CASSPERGQFF
TGTGCCAGCTCACCCGAGCGGGGGCAGTTCTTC
>TRBV24-1|-|TRBD2|TRBJ2-5
CATSDFASGGQETQYF
TGTGCCACCAGTGATTTCGCTAGCGGGGGACAAGAGACCCAGTACTTC
>TRBV5-5|-|-|TRBJ2-3
CASSSRGRGTDTQYF
TGTGCCAGCAGCTCCAGGGGACGTGGTACAGATACGCAGTATTTT
>TRBV3-1/TRBV3-2|-|-|TRBJ2-6
CASKRRDSDSGANVLTF
TGTGCCAGCAAACGGCGGGACTCCGACTCTGGGGCCAACGTCCTGACTTTC
>TRBV15|-|TRBD1|TRBJ1-4
CATSREYWRGDRGNNEKLFF
TGTGCCACCAGCAGAGAATATTGGAGAGGGGACAGGGGGAATAATGAAAAACTGTTTTTT
>TRBV6-5|-|-|TRBJ2-3
CASIQAGTDTQYF
TGTGCCAGCATCCAGGCGGGAACAGATACGCAGTATTTT
>TRBV5-1|-|TRBD1|TRBJ2-3
CASSLGTASTDTQYF
TGCGCCAGCAGCCTTGGGACAGCGAGCACAGATACGCAGTATTTT
>TRBV2|-|-|TRBJ1-1
CATGHSMNTEAFF
TGTGCCACCGGACATTCCATGAACACTGAAGCTTTCTTT
>TRBV7-3|-|-|TRBJ2-5
CASSSTGGVETQYF
TGTGCCAGCAGCTCGACAGGAGGAGTAGAGACCCAGTACTTC
>TRBV2|-|-|TRBJ2-2
CASRTDYTGELFF
TGTGCCAGCAGGACCGACTACACCGGGGAGCTGTTTTTT
>TRBV5-1|-|TRBD2|TRBJ2-2
CASTYATSGGPPLFF
TGCGCCAGCACCTACGCGACTAGCGGGGGGCCCCCGCTGTTTTTT
>TRBV3-1/TRBV3-2|-|TRBD1|TRBJ1-6
CASSQVAWGQLNSPLHF
TGTGCCAGCAGCCAAGTTGCGTGGGGACAGCTCAATTCACCCCTCCACTTT
>TRBV6-5|-|-|TRBJ1-5
CASLGGAVQPQHF
TGTGCCAGTTTGGGCGGGGCGGTTCAGCCCCAGCATTTT
>TRBV7-9|-|TRBD1|TRBJ1-1
CASSPDRAATEAFF
TGTGCCAGCAGTCCCGACAGGGCGGCAACTGAAGCTTTCTTT
>TRBV7-2|once|-|TRBJ1-6
CASSPDRFYSPLHF
TGTGCCAGCAGCCCCGACAGGTTCTATTCACCCCTCCACTTT
>TRBV7-8|-|-|TRBJ1-2
CASSSSLAFDGYTF
TGTGCCAGCAGCTCCTCCCTGGCTTTCGATGGCTACACCTTC
>TRBV6-1|-|-|TRBJ2-1
CASSEALARSSYNEQFF
TGTGCCAGCAGTGAAGCACTAGCCCGGAGCTCCTACAATGAGCAGTTCTTC
>TRBV4-1|-|-|TRBJ1-1
CASRGPIRSDEAFF
TGCGCCAGTCGAGGGCCAATTCGCAGTGATGAAGCTTTCTTT
>TRBV5-6|-|TRBD1|TRBJ2-2
CASSSPGQFNTGELFF
TGTGCCAGCAGCTCCCCGGGACAGTTTAACACCGGGGAGCTGTTTTTT
>TRBV7-9|-|TRBD1|TRBJ1-4
CASSLTGVGEKLFF
TGTGCCAGCAGCTTGACAGGGGTGGGGGAAAAACTGTTTTTT
>TRBV15|-|TRBD2|TRBJ2-1
CATSREGGGPYNEQFF
TGTGCCACCAGCAGAGAGGGCGGGGGTCCCTACAATGAGCAGTTCTTC
>TRBV20-1|-|-|TRBJ2-7
CSAPLVHEQYF
TGCAGTGCTCCACTGGTTCACGAGCAGTACTTC
>TRBV7-9|-|TRBD1|TRBJ2-1
CASSSRDRGVNEQFF
TGTGCCAGCAGCTCCCGGGACAGGGGAGTCAATGAGCAGTTCTTC
>TRBV5-1|-|-|TRBJ2-7
CASSYLQGGSCEQYF
TGCGCCAGCAGCTACCTACAGGGTGGGTCCTGCGAGCAGTACTTC
>TRBV2|-|TRBD2|TRBJ2-5
CASSGLAGALRLGETQYF
TGTGCCAGCAGCGGACTAGCGGGGGCCCTGAGGTTAGGAGAGACCCAGTACTTC
>TRBV3-1/TRBV3-2|-|-|TRBJ1-2
CASSPLGDSYGYTF
TGTGCCAGCAGCCCGCTAGGAGACAGCTATGGCTACACCTTC
>TRBV4-2|-|TRBD2|TRBJ2-1
CASSQVSRGSSYNEQFF
TGTGCCAGCAGCCAGGTATCGCGGGGGAGCTCCTACAATGAGCAGTTCTTC
>TRBV27|-|TRBD1|TRBJ1-2
CASSLTGQGLSNYKGYTF
TGTGCCAGCAGTTTAACCGGACAGGGTTTGTCGAATTATAAAGGCTACACCTTC
>TRBV2|-|-|TRBJ2-1
CASGQSYNEQFF
TGTGCCAGCGGACAATCCTACAATGAGCAGTTCTTC
>TRBV10-3|-|TRBD2|TRBJ2-3
CAISEDSGGGTQYF
TGTGCCATCAGTGAAGATAGCGGGGGAGGTACGCAGTATTTT
>TRBV19|-|TRBD1|TRBJ2-5
CASPGQGRYQETQYF
TGTGCCAGCCCTGGACAGGGACGGTACCAAGAGACCCAGTACTTC
>TRBV14|once|TRBD2|TRBJ2-5
CASSDPLAGGYETQYF
TGTGCCAGCAGCGATCCCCTAGCGGGAGGCTATGAGACCCAGTACTTC
>TRBV3-1/TRBV3-2|-|-|TRBJ1-2
CASSPGGNNYGYTF
TGTGCCAGCAGCCCCGGGGGGAATAACTATGGCTACACCTTC
>TRBV25-1|few|-|TRBJ1-3
CASRSYSGNTIYF
TGTGCCAGCAGGAGTTACTCTGGAAACACCATATATTTT
>TRBV11-2|-|TRBD1|TRBJ2-2
CASSARQGSGELFF
TGTGCCAGCAGCGCGCGACAGGGGAGCGGGGAGCTGTTTTTT
>TRBV2|-|TRBD1|TRBJ1-1
CASNSGTDHSEAFF
TGTGCCAGCAATTCCGGGACAGACCACTCCGAAGCTTTCTTT
>TRBV5-1|-|TRBD1|TRBJ2-7
CASSSSGDRGNEQYF
TGCGCCAGCAGCTCGTCTGGGGACAGGGGCAACGAGCAGTACTTC
>TRBV13|-|TRBD1|TRBJ2-1
CASSLVTGFNEQFF
TGTGCCAGCAGCTTGGTGACAGGGTTCAATGAGCAGTTCTTC